One sample yielded the 23 T cell receptor beta chains listed below, sequenced in a study of shared T cell receptors in the human thymus (dated by TCRdb to 2020 to 2023). Receptor amplification or capture employed the immunoSEQ multiplex PCR assay. This is the immuneACCESS table as TCRdb keeps it, with only in-frame sequences that have V and J called. A part of the clones is gone; compared with another copy, unresolved V genes explain less than half, and the rest is unexplained. Recorded for this sample are roughly 410,000 clones; 95% of them occurred a single time. The ten largest clones represent approximately 0.02% of the sample. The sequenced sample consisted of thymocytes. All receptors come from a human donor.

J is TRBJ2-3 and V is TRBV28; 11 bases fit TRBD2. V was pared by 5 bases and J by 0 bases, with 7 bases of the junction left unmatched. CDR1 is MDHEN and CDR2 is SYDVKM in the germline V gene. CDR3 size: 17 residues. CDR3: CASSPRGLAASTDTQYF. The CDR3 DNA is TGTGCCAGCAGTCCGAGGGGACTAGCGGCTAGCACAGATACGCAGTATTTT.

This clone was found once. The chain employs TRBV30 and TRBJ1-4, with TRBD1 as a possible D gene (6 bases). Germline V lookup: CDR1 GTSNPN, CDR2 SVGIG (reference sequence). The CDR3 is made up of 14 amino acids. With 4 bases removed from V and 8 bases from J, the gap between germline ends came to 17 bases. The CDR3 coding sequence is TGTGCCTGGACCAAAGGGGGGGCAGGGGAAAAACTGTTTTTT. Its translation is CAWTKGGAGEKLFF. Full variable domain (rest looked up from reference TRBV30 and TRBJ1-4): SQTIHQWPATLVQPVGSPLSLECTVEGTSNPNLYWYRQAAGRGLQLLFYSVGIGQISSEVPQNLSASRPQDRQFILSSKKLLLSDSGFYLCAWTKGGAGEKLFFGSGTQLSVL.

The chain recombines TRBV28 with TRBJ2-1; 9 nucleotides line up with TRBD1. V was pared by 5 bases and J by 7 bases, with 12 bases of the junction left unmatched. The CDR3 length is 16 residues. Germline CDR1 MDHEN, CDR2 SYDVKM. DNA of the CDR3: TGTGCCAGCAGTATTAACGCCGGGACAGGGCGGAATGAGCAGTTCTTC. Translating it yields CASSINAGTGRNEQFF.

This chain uses TRBV19 with TRBJ2-3; 10 bases are shared with TRBD1. The V gene's germline CDR1 is LNHDA and CDR2 SQIVND (reference sequence). The length of the CDR3 is 14 residues. V lost 11 bases and J lost 3; bases outside the gene matches: 8. CDR3 sequence: CAGSTGGATDTQYF. The CDR3 DNA reads as TGTGCCGGTTCGACAGGGGGCGCGACAGATACGCAGTATTTT.

This chain links TRBV5-4 with TRBJ2-1; 8 bases agree with TRBD2. This CDR3 has 15 residues. From germline, CDR1 is SGHNT and CDR2 YYREEE (reference sequence). V shed 1 base and J 3 bases; nucleotides not matched to a gene: 3. CDR3 DNA sequence: TGTGCCAGCAGCTTGTACGGGAGGGGCTACAATGAGCAGTTCTTC. Residues: CASSLYGRGYNEQFF.

The V call is TRBV18, the J call TRBJ2-7; TRBD1 matches 8 bases. This CDR3 is 14 amino acids long. Germline V gives CDR1 KGHSH, CDR2 LQKENI. V lost 6 bases, J lost 1 base, and 5 bases stayed unmatched. This CDR3 is CASSRDRRSYEQYF. Here the CDR3 DNA reads TGTGCCAGCTCCAGGGACAGGCGTTCCTACGAGCAGTACTTC.

This rearrangement joins TRBV10-1 to TRBJ2-1, with TRBD2 matching 9 bases. CDR3 length: 17 amino acids. Germline CDR1 reads WNHNN; CDR2 reads SYGVQD (reference sequence). V trimming: 6 bases; J trimming: 2 bases; junction bases outside the gene matches: 11. CDR3 region: CASRASGKNDTYNEQFF. The DNA for the CDR3 is TGCGCCAGCAGGGCTAGCGGGAAAAACGACACCTACAATGAGCAGTTCTTC.

The chain couples TRBV28 to TRBJ2-3, with 9 bases aligning to TRBD1. CDR3 length: 15 amino acids. V was clipped by 2 bases and J by 4 bases; unmatched bases: 4. CDR1 is MDHEN, CDR2 SYDVKM, per germline. The CDR3 DNA reads TGTGCCAGCAGTTTAATGTGGGACAGGGCAGATACGCAGTATTTT. This codes for CASSLMWDRADTQYF.

The chain joins TRBV10-3 to TRBJ1-1; D gene unclear. Trimming took off 4 bases at V and 0 bases at J, with 9 bases between the two ends. There are 14 residues in the CDR3. Germline V gene data show CDR1 as ENHRY and CDR2 as SYGVKD. CDR3 DNA sequence: TGTGCCATCAGTGGATCAGGAATGAACACTGAAGCTTTCTTT. This gives the protein CAISGSGMNTEAFF.

This chain links TRBV13 with TRBJ2-2; TRBD1 or TRBD2 may be the D gene (6 bases each). Germline lookup yields CDR1 PRHDT and CDR2 FYEKMQ (reference sequence). This CDR3 has 15 amino acids. The V end lost 5 bases, the J end lost 4 bases, and 14 bases lay between the germline ends. CDR3 amino acids: CASSRTGAPTGELFF. The CDR3 DNA is TGTGCCAGCAGCCGCACGGGGGCCCCCACCGGGGAGCTGTTTTTT.

The chain has TRBV30 and TRBJ2-1; D unresolved. Germline values: CDR1 GTSNPN, CDR2 SVGIG (reference sequence). The V end lost 4 bases, the J end lost 4 bases, and 17 bases lay between the germline ends. CDR3 length equals 15 residues. This chain's CDR3 is CAWKGPGGPYNEQFF. In DNA form, the CDR3 reads TGTGCCTGGAAAGGTCCAGGTGGCCCTTACAATGAGCAGTTCTTC.

The V call is TRBV18, the J call TRBJ2-1; TRBD2 matches 8 bases. The CDR3 loop spans 17 amino acids. Per the germline V gene, CDR1 is KGHSH and CDR2 is LQKENI. V trimming: 3 bases; J trimming: 0 bases; junction bases outside the gene matches: 7. CDR3 sequence (DNA): TGTGCCAGCTCACCCCCGACTAGCGAGAGCTCCTACAATGAGCAGTTCTTC. Its protein is CASSPPTSESSYNEQFF.

The gene calls are TRBV2 and TRBJ2-1, with TRBD2 matching 15 bases. This CDR3 is built from 16 residues. Germline assignment: CDR1 SNHLY and CDR2 FYNNEI. The ends lost 6 bases at V and 7 bases at J; junction bases unmatched: 7. The CDR3 coding sequence is TGTGCCAGCAGCGGGACTAGCGGGAGGCGGGGTAATGAGCAGTTCTTC. Amino acids: CASSGTSGRRGNEQFF.

This clone was picked up a small number of times. This chain uses TRBV7-6 with TRBJ2-4; 7 positions match TRBD2. The CDR3 totals 14 residues. V lost 10 bases, J lost 9 bases, and 15 bases stayed unmatched. Germline CDR1 reads SGHVS; CDR2 reads FNYEAQ. CDR3 region: CATAQAGDGPIQYF. The CDR3 DNA is TGTGCCACCGCCCAGGCGGGAGACGGTCCCATTCAGTACTTC. Full variable domain (remainder filled in from reference TRBV7-6 and TRBJ2-4): GAGVSQSPRYKVTKRGQDVALRCDPISGHVSLYWYRQALGQGPEFLTYFNYEAQQDKSGLPNDRFSAERPEGSISTLTIQRTEQRDSAMYRCATAQAGDGPIQYFGAGTRLSVL.

This clone occurred once. This chain links TRBV6-4 with TRBJ2-1, with D uncertain. Germline CDR1 is MRHNA and CDR2 is SNTAGT. The CDR3 has 13 amino acids. V was pared by 7 bases and J by 5 bases, with 12 bases between. CDR3 DNA: TGTGCCAGCATTCACCGGCCGGACAATGAGCAGTTCTTC. Translating gives CASIHRPDNEQFF.

The chain employs TRBV4-1 and TRBJ2-5, with unresolved D. Germline assignment: CDR1 MGHRA and CDR2 YSYEKL. CDR3 length: 11 amino acids. Trimming left V 6 bases short and J 3 bases short, with 5 bases between. The CDR3 protein is CASRFKETQYF. The CDR3 coding sequence is TGCGCCAGCAGATTCAAAGAGACCCAGTACTTC.

The CDR3 sequence is CASSLESSGKDSGTQYF. For the CDR3, the DNA is TGTGCCAGCAGCTTGGAGTCGAGCGGGAAAGATTCTGGTACGCAGTATTTT. The chain is built from TRBV7-3 and TRBJ2-3, with 7 bases aligning to TRBD2. Losses at the gene ends were 3 bases for V and 8 bases for J; bases not matched to a gene: 17. Germline CDR1 is SGHTA and CDR2 is FQGTGA. The CDR3 contains 17 residues.

The rearrangement joins TRBV29-1 to TRBJ1-1, with D uncertain. The CDR3 consists of 15 residues. V was pared by 6 bases and J by 1 base, with 18 bases between. In germline, CDR1 is SQVTM, CDR2 ANQGSEA. The CDR3 DNA follows: TGCAGCGTGCAAATTGGGATTGGAGCGAACACTGAAGCTTTCTTT. Its translation is CSVQIGIGANTEAFF.

J is TRBJ2-7 and V is TRBV5-1; 9 nucleotides match TRBD1. The CDR3 sequence is 17 residues long. V lost 1 base and J lost 4; bases outside the gene matches: 12. Germline CDR1 SGHRS, CDR2 YFSETQ. The CDR3 nucleotides are TGCGCCAGCAGCTTGCAGCCTACCGGGACAGGGTATTACGAGCAGTACTTC. Its protein is CASSLQPTGTGYYEQYF.

The chain carries TRBV4-1 and TRBJ1-3, with D maybe TRBD1 (5 bases). Germline V lookup: CDR1 MGHRA, CDR2 YSYEKL. The length of the CDR3 is 14 residues. V lost 6 bases and J 4 bases, leaving 13 bases between the germline ends. This CDR3 reads CASSPGASGNTIYF. CDR3 nucleotide sequence: TGCGCCAGCAGTCCCGGGGCTTCGGGAAACACCATATATTTT.

The rearrangement joins TRBV28 to TRBJ2-7, with D possibly TRBD2 on 7 matching bases. The CDR3 is 16 amino acids. V lost 1 base, J lost 6 bases, and 19 bases lay in between. Looked up from germline, CDR1 is MDHEN and CDR2 is SYDVKM. The CDR3 reads CASSLLVPGGRSEQYF. The CDR3 nucleotides are TGTGCCAGCAGTTTATTAGTGCCGGGGGGCCGCAGCGAGCAGTACTTC.

The sample holds a few counts of this clone. The rearrangement links TRBV19 to TRBJ2-7; D is ambiguous. This CDR3 comprises 12 residues. CDR1 is LNHDA and CDR2 is SQIVND in the germline V gene (reference sequence). Trimming removed 4 bases at V and 0 bases at J, with 4 bases between. CDR3 nucleotides: TGTGCCAGTAGTAACATCTCCTACGAGCAGTACTTC. This encodes CASSNISYEQYF.

On this clone: A read error may account for a junction end that differs from germline. This chain links TRBV7-7 with TRBJ1-1; D is undetermined. The CDR3 runs to 17 residues. Germline CDR1 is SSHAT and CDR2 is FNYEAQ (reference sequence). This CDR3 is CASSIIYSRFPRTEAFF. Here the CDR3 DNA reads TGTGCTAGCAGCATTATCTATTCTAGGTTTCCGAGGACTGAAGCTTTCTTT.